The rows below give T cell receptor beta chains drawn from one sample of a study of Graves' ophthalmopathy and Graves' hyperthyroidism. MiXCR was run by TCRdb on the multiplex PCR reads, yielding one entry per CDR3 protein. The repertoire holds just over 600,000 distinct CDR3 sequences, with 20% to 25% as singletons. What was sequenced was peripheral blood. The origin of the receptors is a woman between 18 and 29 years old with stable Graves' hyperthyroidism. Some clones in this sample may be carry-over from other donors' samples. The conserved cysteine and the conserved F or W are not part of the CDR3 here. Fields, in order: J gene, V gene, CDR3 protein.

TRBJ1-1 TRBV6-5 ASSYGVDEAF
TRBJ2-7 TRBV19 ASRSATGAGEQY
TRBJ2-5 TRBV2 ASSVQGVETQY
TRBJ1-5 TRBV12-3/TRBV12-4 ASSPPGQGARQPQH
TRBJ1-1 TRBV7-9 ASSPGPTEAF
TRBJ1-1 TRBV12-5 ASGPRRDGYTEAF
TRBJ1-2 TRBV20-1 SARGQGGGGYT
TRBJ2-2 TRBV10-1 ASSERGGRGTGELF
TRBJ1-5 TRBV4-1 ASSQVISGYNQPQH
TRBJ1-1 TRBV7-9 ASSLSGYGQAF
TRBJ2-5 TRBV12-3/TRBV12-4 ASSFRGSGTQY
TRBJ2-7 TRBV27 ASSSADRLYEQY
TRBJ1-2 TRBV4-3 ASSQDWGSYGYT
TRBJ2-7 TRBV7-9 ASSLPGQRAYEQY
TRBJ1-1 TRBV7-2 ASSHYDRMNTEAF
TRBJ2-2 TRBV28 ASSFSAATGELF
TRBJ2-1 TRBV13 ASSSSLGTSGGDPQQF
TRBJ2-7 TRBV29-1 SAQRGRGYEQY
TRBJ2-2 TRBV12-3/TRBV12-4 ASRGRDYKNTGELF
TRBJ1-3 TRBV6-5 ASSYSPAYSGNTIY
TRBJ1-2 TRBV6-2/TRBV6-3 ASSRSDSGPGYT
TRBJ1-3 TRBV5-1 ASSLDPGQSGNTIY
TRBJ2-2 TRBV5-1 ASSPSRGDDTGELF
TRBJ2-7 TRBV7-2 ASSLWGLAGNEQY
TRBJ1-1 TRBV7-3 ASSLFGGPTEAF
TRBJ1-1 TRBV29-1 SVEAVGGWDTEAF
TRBJ2-7 TRBV7-9 ASSPYSGRGDEQY
TRBJ1-1 TRBV11-2 ASSFQGWTEAF
TRBJ2-7 TRBV28 ASSPTFTGGYEQY
TRBJ2-2 TRBV12-3/TRBV12-4 ASSFPGNTGELF